This T cell receptor beta chain was sequenced during a study of PD-1 blockade in mismatch repair-deficient tumors. Whole-study results and caveats: Tumor-resident clones, often undetectable pretreatment in blood, expanded then contracted after pembrolizumab.

Some clones are missing from TCRdb's copy, which holds only in-frame ones; the method was immunoSEQ multiplex PCR. The sample has roughly 53,000 clones, around 82% seen once. All patients were mismatch repair deficient, assessed by either PCR or immunohistochemistry. There are 15 residues in the CDR3. Germline V gene data show CDR1 as SNHLY and CDR2 as FYNNEI. The V end lost 4 bases, the J end lost 1 base, and 13 bases lay between the germline ends. Remarks on this clone: What it binds is unknown.

This TCR derives from an adult with mismatch repair-deficient cancer. The sample in question was peripheral blood, obtained 4 weeks after starting pembrolizumab. The chain couples TRBV2 to TRBJ2-5; tentatively, D is TRBD1 (5 bases). The CDR3 reads CASSVGHLLQETQYF. CDR3 DNA: TGTGCCAGCAGTGTCGGACATCTCCTCCAAGAGACCCAGTACTTC. Drawing the rest from reference TRBV2 and TRBJ2-5, the complete variable domain is EPEVTQTPSHQVTQMGQEVILRCVPISNHLYFYWYRQILGQKVEFLVSFYNNEISEKSEIFDDQFSVERPDGSNFTLKIRSTKLEDSAMYFCASSVGHLLQETQYFGPGTRLLVL.